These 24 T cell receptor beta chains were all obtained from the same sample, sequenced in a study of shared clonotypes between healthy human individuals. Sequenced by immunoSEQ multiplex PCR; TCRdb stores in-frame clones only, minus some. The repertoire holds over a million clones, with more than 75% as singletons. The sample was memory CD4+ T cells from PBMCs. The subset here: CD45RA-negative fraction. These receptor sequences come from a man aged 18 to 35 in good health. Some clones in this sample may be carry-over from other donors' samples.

CDR3 in amino acids: CASSPTSTSSSYNEQFF. The DNA of the CDR3 is TGCGCCAGCAGCCCGACTTCAACTAGCAGCTCCTACAATGAGCAGTTCTTC. The chain is built from TRBV5-1 and TRBJ2-1, with D perhaps TRBD2 (6 bases). The CDR3 runs to 17 residues. Germline assignment: CDR1 SGHRS and CDR2 YFSETQ. V was pared by 4 bases and J by 0 bases, with 17 bases between.

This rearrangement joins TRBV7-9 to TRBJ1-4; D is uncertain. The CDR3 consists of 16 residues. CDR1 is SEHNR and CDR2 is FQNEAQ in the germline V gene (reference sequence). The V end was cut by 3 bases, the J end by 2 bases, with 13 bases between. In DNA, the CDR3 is TGTGCCAGCAGCTTTCCCGCCGGAGGGACTAATGAAAAACTGTTTTTT. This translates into CASSFPAGGTNEKLFF.

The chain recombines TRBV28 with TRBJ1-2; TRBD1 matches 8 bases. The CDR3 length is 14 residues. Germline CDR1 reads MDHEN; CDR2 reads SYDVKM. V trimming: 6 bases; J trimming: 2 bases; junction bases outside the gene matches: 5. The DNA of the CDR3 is TGTGCCAGCAGGAGGACAGGGCAGAACTATGGCTACACCTTC. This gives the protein CASRRTGQNYGYTF.

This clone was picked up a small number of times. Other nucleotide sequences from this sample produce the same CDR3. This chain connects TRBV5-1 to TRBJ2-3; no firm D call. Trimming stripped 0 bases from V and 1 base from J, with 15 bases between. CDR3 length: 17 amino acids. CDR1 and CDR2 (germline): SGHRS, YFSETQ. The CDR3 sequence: CASSLDPSSYRTDTQYF. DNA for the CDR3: TGCGCCAGCAGCTTGGACCCCTCCAGCTACCGCACAGATACGCAGTATTTT.

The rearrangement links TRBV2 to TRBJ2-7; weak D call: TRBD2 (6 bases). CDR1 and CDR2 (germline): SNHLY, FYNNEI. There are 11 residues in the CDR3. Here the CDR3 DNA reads TGTGCCAGCAGTGAGCTCGGCAGGGACTTCGTG. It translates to CASSELGRDFV.

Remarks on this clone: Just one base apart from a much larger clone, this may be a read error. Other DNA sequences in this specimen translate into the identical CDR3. CDR3 amino acids: CASSFEETQYF. CDR3 coding DNA: TGTGCCAGCAGCTTTGAAGAGACCCAGTACTTC. The chain has TRBV5-6 and TRBJ2-5; no definite D call. With 2 bases removed from V and 3 bases from J, the gap between germline ends came to 2 bases. The germline V gene has CDR1 SGHDT and CDR2 YYEEEE. This CDR3 comprises 11 residues.

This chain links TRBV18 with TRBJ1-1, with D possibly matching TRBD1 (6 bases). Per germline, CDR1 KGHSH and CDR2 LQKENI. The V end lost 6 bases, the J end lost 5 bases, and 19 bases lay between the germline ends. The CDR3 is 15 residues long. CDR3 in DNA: TGTGCCAGCTCCCCCAGCGCGGGGGGGCTGACTGAAGCTTTCTTT. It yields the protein CASSPSAGGLTEAFF.

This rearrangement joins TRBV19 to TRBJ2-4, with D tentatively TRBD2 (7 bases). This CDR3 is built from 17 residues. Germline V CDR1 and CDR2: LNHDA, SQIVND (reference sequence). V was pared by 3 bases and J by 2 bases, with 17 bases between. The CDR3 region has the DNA TGTGCCAGTAGTATCATTCGGGGGGCATTCACCAAAAACATTCAGTACTTC. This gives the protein CASSIIRGAFTKNIQYF.

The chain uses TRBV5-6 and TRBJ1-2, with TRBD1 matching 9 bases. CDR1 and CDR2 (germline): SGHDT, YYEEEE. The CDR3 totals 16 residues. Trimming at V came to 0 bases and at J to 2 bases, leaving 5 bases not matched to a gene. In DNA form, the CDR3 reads TGTGCCAGCAGCTTGGTTAGGGGGACAGGGAACTATGGCTACACCTTC. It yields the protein CASSLVRGTGNYGYTF.

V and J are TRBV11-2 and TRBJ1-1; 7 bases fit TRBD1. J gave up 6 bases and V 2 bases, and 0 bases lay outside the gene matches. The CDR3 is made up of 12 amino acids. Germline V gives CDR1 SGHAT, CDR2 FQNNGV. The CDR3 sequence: CASSLQGAEAFF. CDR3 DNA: TGTGCCAGCAGCTTACAGGGGGCTGAAGCTTTCTTT.

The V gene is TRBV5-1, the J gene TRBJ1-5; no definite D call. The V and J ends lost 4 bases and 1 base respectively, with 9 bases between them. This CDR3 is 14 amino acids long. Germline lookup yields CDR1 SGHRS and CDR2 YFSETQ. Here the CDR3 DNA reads TGCGCCAGCAGCCCATTAGGGAGCAATCAGCCCCAGCATTTT. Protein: CASSPLGSNQPQHF.

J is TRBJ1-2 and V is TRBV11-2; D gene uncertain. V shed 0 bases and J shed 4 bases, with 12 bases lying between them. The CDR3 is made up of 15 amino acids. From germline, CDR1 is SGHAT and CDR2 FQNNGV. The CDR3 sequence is CASSLDRPPGYGYTF. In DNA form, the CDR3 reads TGTGCCAGCAGCTTAGATAGGCCTCCCGGCTATGGCTACACCTTC.

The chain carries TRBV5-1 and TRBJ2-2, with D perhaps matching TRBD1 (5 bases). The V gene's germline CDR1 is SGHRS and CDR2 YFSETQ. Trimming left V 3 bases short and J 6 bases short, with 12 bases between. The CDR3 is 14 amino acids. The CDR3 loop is CASSSTQGAGELFF. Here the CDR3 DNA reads TGCGCCAGCAGCTCGACTCAGGGTGCCGGGGAGCTGTTTTTT.

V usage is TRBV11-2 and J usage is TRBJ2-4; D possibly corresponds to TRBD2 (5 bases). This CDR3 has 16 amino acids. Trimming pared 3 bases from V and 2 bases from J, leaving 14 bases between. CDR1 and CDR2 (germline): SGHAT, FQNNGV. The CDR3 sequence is CASSFPRTGTKNIQYF. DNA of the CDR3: TGTGCCAGCAGCTTCCCCAGAACGGGAACCAAAAACATTCAGTACTTC.

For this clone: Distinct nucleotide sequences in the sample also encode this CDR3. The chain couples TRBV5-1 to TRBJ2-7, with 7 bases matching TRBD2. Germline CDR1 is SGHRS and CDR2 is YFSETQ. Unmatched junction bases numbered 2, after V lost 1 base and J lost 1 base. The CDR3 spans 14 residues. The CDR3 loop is CASSLLGGSYEQYF. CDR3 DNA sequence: TGCGCCAGCAGCTTGTTGGGAGGGTCCTACGAGCAGTACTTC.

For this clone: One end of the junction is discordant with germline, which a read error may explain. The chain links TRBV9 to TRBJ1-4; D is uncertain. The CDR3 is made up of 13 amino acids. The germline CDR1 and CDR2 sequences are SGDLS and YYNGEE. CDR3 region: CASSVSTNEKLFF. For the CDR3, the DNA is TGTGCCAGCAGCGTTTCAACGAATGAAAAACTGTTTTTT.

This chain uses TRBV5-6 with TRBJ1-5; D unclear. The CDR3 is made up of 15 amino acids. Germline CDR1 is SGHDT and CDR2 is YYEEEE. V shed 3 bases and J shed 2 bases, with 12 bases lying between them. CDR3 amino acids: CASSSTGRGNQPQHF. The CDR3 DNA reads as TGTGCCAGCAGCTCGACGGGGAGGGGCAATCAGCCCCAGCATTTT.

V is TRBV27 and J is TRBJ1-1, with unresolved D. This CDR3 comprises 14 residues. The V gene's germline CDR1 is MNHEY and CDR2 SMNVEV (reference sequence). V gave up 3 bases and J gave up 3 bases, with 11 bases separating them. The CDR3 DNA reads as TGTGCCAGCAGTTTGACGGGGTTGGACACTGAAGCTTTCTTT. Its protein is CASSLTGLDTEAFF.

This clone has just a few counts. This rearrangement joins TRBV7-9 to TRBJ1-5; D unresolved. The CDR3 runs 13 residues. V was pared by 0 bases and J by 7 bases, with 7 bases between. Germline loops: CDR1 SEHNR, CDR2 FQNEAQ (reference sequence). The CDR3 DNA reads TGTGCCAGCAGCTTAGCTGGGGAGCAGCCCCAGCATTTT. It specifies CASSLAGEQPQHF.

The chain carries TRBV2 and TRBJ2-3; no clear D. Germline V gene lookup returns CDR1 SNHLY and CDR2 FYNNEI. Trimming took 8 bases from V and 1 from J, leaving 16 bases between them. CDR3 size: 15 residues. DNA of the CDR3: TGTGCCAGCTACCTACCCGGGCAGGGCACAGATACGCAGTATTTT. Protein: CASYLPGQGTDTQYF.

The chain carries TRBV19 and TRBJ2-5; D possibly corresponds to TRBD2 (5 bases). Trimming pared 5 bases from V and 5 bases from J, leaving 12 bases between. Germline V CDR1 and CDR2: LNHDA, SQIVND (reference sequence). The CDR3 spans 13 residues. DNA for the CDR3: TGTGCCAGTAGTCGGGGTTCTCGGGAGACCCAGTACTTC. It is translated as CASSRGSRETQYF.

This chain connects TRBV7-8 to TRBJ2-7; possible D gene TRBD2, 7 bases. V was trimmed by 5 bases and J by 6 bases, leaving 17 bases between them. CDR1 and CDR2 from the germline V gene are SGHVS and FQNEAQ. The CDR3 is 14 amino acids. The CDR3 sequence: CASSPWSGGSEQYF. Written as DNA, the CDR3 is TGTGCCAGCAGCCCCTGGTCGGGGGGCTCCGAGCAGTACTTC.

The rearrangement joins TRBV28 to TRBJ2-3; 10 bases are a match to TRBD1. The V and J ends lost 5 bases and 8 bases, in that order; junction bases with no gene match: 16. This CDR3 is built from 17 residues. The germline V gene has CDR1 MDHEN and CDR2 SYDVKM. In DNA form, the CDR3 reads TGTGCCAGCAGTCCCCCCCCCGGGGGGACAGGGGTTCGTACGCAGTATTTT. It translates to CASSPPPGGTGVRTQYF.

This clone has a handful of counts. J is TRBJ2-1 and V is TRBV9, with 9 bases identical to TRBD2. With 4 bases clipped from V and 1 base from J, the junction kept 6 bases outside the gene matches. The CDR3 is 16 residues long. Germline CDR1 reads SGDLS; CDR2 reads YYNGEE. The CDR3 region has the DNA TGTGCCAGCAGCCGGGTTGCGGGAGGGTCCTACAATGAGCAGTTCTTC. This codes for CASSRVAGGSYNEQFF.